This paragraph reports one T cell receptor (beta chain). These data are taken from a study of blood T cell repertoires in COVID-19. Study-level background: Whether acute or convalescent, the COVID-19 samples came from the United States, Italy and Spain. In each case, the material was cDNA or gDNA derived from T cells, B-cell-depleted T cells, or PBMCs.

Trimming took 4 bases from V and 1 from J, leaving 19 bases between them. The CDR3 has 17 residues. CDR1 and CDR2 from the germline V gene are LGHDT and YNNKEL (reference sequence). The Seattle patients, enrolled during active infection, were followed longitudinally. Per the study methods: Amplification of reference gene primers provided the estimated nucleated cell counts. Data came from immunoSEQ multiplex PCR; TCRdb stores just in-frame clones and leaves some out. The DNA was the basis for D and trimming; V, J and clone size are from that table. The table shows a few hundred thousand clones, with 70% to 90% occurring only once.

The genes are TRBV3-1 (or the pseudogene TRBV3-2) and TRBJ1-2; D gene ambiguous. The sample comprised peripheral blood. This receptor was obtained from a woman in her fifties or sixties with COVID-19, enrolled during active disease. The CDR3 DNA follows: TGTGCCAGCAGCCGAGGACTTCGATCGGGGTATAACTATGGCTACACCTTC. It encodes CASSRGLRSGYNYGYTF.